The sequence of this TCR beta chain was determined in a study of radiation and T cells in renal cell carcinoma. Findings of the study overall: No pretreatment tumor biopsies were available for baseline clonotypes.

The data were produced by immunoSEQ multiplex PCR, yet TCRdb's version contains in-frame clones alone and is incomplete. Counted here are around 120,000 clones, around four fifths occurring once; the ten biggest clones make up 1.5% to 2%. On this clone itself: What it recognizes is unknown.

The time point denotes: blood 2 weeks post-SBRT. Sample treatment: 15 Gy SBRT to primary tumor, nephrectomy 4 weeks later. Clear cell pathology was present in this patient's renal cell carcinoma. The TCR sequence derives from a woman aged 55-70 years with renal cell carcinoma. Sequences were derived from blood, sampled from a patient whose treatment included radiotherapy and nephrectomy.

The CDR3 DNA reads TGCGCCAGCGGGGTTGGGGGGCAAGGCATGAACACTGAAGCTTTCTTT. Amino acids: CASGVGGQGMNTEAFF. V usage is TRBV5-1 and J usage is TRBJ1-1, with D perhaps TRBD1 (6 bases). Trimming cost V 7 bases and J 0 bases, with 19 bases left between them. Germline lookup yields CDR1 SGHRS and CDR2 YFSETQ. The CDR3 is 16 residues long.